This T cell receptor beta chain is drawn from a study of blood T cell repertoires in COVID-19 (dated by TCRdb to 2019 to 2021). At the level of the whole study: Samples covering the acute and convalescent phases of COVID-19 were provided by collaborators in the United States, Italy and Spain. Sample metadata almost always included a de-identified subject ID, COVID-19 status, age in years and sex. The material from the prospective study consisted of cDNA or gDNA derived from T cells, B-cell-depleted T cells, or PBMCs. Samples came from the ongoing ImmuneRACE study (first 160 participants) plus 1,254 subjects from 6 global collaborators. Subjects who had been exposed to COVID-19, were actively infected with it, or had recovered from it provided the deeply sampled blood TCRbeta repertoires that made up the dataset. Where HLA class I and class II types were available, the types were taken from metadata supplied by the sample provider, not from assay-based typing. The repertoires were released in a freely available public database meant as a resource for research on the immune response to SARS-CoV-2. The paper's findings and limits, for the study overall: Clinical and demographic metadata were provided uncurated, with the amount varying by source and participant.

Enrolling through a virtual design, the prospective study's participants ranged in age from roughly 18 to 89 years and lived across 24 United States geographic areas. In the prospective study, participants were assigned to cohorts based on the clinical history participants reported in a screening survey and a study questionnaire. Recovered participants in ImmuneRACE Cohort 3 were defined as having two consecutive negative NP/OP PCR tests, clearance from a healthcare professional, or resolution of symptoms. In the prospective study, mobile phlebotomists collected whole blood, serum and a nasopharyngeal or oropharyngeal swab from each participant. Participants in the prospective study had the option to provide additional blood draws and questionnaires over a 2-month period. Before DNA extraction, blood samples from the prospective study were shipped at room temperature or frozen. Points on this clone: Its antigen target is currently unknown. No per-base quality is available; no much larger clone lies one base away.

CDR1 and CDR2 were assigned from the germline V gene (reference sequence) as MNHEY and SMNVEV. The CDR3 runs 17 amino acids, cysteine and phenylalanine included. The CDR3 DNA has 51 bases and is translated from base 1. V sheds 0 bases and J sheds 0 bases, leaving 12 bases between their ends. The immunoSEQ Assay, a bias-controlled multiplex PCR, was used to amplify TCRbeta CDR3 regions from genomic DNA. Under the source paper's analysis protocol: The number of nucleated cells in each sample was estimated from the amplification of reference gene primers within the assay. To quantify the absolute abundance of each unique TCRbeta CDR3 rearrangement, sequence reads were collapsed and filtered. For each sample, productive Simpson clonality was calculated as the square root of Simpson's diversity index across productive rearrangements. TCRdb obtained this table from immuneACCESS and retained in-frame rearrangements with V and J assigned. These tables miss some clones; where compared with another copy, unresolved V genes account for less than half of the shortfall, and the remainder is unexplained. From that table come the V and J calls and clone size; the DNA was used to work out D and trimming. This sample lists approximately 310,000 clones; 70% to 90% were detected once. Together, the top ten hold 2.2% of the sample.

The material sequenced was PBMCs or T cells enriched from blood (not recorded which). The TCR comes from a man younger than 45 who had recovered from COVID-19. The sequence is built from TRBV27 and TRBJ1-5, and the D gene may be TRBD1, 5 bases matching. The CDR3 corresponds to CASSLSWGDNSNQPQHF. The nucleotides are TGTGCCAGCAGTTTATCTTGGGGGGATAATAGCAATCAGCCCCAGCATTTT.